The text below deals with one T cell receptor (beta chain). Its antigen remains unknown. The source of the sample is a study of shared clonotypes between healthy human individuals. Across the study: Two women and a few men aged 18 to 49 served as donors. Each donor's CD4 naive and CD4 memory cells filled three plates apiece, CD8 naive two, and CD8 memory one.

Study-wide findings and caveats: Generally, naive subsets came out with larger estimated richness than memory subsets.

When replicate PCRs were run on sorted subsets, they used 200 to 250 ng DNA, some 33,000 T cell genomes. Sequencing was performed with immunoSEQ multiplex PCR; in TCRdb, only in-frame clones are kept and a portion is missing. The data contain about 1.5 million clones, around 97% of them singletons. The CDR3 contains 15 residues. Germline V gene lookup returns CDR1 SGHRS and CDR2 YFSETQ. The ends were cut back, 0 bases at V and 5 bases at J, with 12 bases in the middle. The gene calls are TRBV5-1 and TRBJ1-5, with D perhaps matching TRBD1 (5 bases). The sample comprised naive CD4+ T cells sorted from blood. Subset specified: CD45RA+ positively selected. This TCR was sampled from a man aged 25-40 years in good health. As DNA, the CDR3 is TGCGCCAGCAGCTTGGCAGGGACGTCCGATCAGCCCCAGCATTTT. Encoded protein: CASSLAGTSDQPQHF.